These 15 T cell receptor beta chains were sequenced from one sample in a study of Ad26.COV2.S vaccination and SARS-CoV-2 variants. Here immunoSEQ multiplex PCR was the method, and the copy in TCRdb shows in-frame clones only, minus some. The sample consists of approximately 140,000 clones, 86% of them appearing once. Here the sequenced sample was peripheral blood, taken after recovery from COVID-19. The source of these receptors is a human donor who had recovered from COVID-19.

CDR3 region: CASSLGSSVNTEAFF. The CDR3 nucleotides read TGTGCCAGCAGCTTAGGTAGTTCGGTGAACACTGAAGCTTTCTTT. The gene calls are TRBV7-9 and TRBJ1-1, with D unclear. V was clipped by 1 base and J by 0 bases, with 9 bases between them. The CDR3 consists of 15 residues. Per germline, CDR1 SEHNR and CDR2 FQNEAQ (reference sequence).

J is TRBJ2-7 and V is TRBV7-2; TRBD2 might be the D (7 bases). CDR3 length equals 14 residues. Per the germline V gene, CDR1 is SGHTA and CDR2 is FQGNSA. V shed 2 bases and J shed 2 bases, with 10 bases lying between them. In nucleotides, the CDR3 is TGTGCCAGCAGCTTACGGGGGGCTCCCTACGAGCAGTACTTC. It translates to CASSLRGAPYEQYF.

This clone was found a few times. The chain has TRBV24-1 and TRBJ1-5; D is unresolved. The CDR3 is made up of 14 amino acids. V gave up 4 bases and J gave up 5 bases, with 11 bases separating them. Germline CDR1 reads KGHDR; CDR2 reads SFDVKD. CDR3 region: CATSEPGFDQPQHF. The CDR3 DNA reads TGTGCCACCAGTGAACCCGGGTTCGATCAGCCCCAGCATTTT.

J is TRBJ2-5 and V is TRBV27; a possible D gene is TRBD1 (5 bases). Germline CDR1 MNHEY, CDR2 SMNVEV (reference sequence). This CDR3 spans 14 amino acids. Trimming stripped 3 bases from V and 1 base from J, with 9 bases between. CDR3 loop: CASSFAGLQETQYF. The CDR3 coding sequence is TGTGCCAGCAGTTTTGCAGGGCTCCAAGAGACCCAGTACTTC.

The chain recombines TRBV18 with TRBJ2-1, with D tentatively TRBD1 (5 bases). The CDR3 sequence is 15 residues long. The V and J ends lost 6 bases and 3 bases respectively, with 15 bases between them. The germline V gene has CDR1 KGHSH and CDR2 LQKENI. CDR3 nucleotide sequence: TGTGCCAGCTCGTCAGGACACTTACTCTACAATGAGCAGTTCTTC. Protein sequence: CASSSGHLLYNEQFF.

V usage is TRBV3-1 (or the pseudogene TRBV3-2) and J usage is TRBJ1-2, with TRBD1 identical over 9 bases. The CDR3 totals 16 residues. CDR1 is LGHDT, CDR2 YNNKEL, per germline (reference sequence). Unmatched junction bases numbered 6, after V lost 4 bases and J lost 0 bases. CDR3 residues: CASSLGQGRTNYGYTF. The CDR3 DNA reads TGTGCCAGCAGCCTCGGACAGGGGCGGACTAACTATGGCTACACCTTC.

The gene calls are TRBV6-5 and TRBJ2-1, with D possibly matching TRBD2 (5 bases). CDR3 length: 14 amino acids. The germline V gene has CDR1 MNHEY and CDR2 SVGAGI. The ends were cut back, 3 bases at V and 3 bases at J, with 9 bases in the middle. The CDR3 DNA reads TGTGCCAGCAGTTATAGGGAGTACTACAATGAGCAGTTCTTC. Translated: CASSYREYYNEQFF.

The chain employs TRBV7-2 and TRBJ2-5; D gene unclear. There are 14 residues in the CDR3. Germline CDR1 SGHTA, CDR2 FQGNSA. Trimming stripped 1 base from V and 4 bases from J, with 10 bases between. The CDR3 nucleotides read TGTGCCAGCAGCTTAGTAGGGAACGGAGAGACCCAGTACTTC. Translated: CASSLVGNGETQYF. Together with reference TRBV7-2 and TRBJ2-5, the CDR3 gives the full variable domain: GAGVSQSPSNKVTEKGKDVELRCDPISGHTALYWYRQSLGQGLEFLIYFQGNSAPDKSGLPSDRFSAERTGGSVSTLTIQRTQQEDSAVYLCASSLVGNGETQYFGPGTRLLVL.

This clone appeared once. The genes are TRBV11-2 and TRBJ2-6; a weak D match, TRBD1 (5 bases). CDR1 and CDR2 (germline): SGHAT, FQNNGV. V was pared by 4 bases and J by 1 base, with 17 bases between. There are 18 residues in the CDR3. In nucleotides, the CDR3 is TGTGCCAGCAGCTACCCCCCACCGGACACTTCTGGGGCCAACGTCCTGACTTTC. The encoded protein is CASSYPPPDTSGANVLTF.

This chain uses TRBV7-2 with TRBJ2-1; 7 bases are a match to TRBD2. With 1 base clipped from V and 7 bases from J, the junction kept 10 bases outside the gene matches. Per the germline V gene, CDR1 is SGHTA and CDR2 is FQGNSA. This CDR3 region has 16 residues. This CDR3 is CASSLEWWGGRNEQFF. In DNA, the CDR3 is TGTGCCAGCAGCTTAGAGTGGTGGGGAGGGCGGAATGAGCAGTTCTTC.

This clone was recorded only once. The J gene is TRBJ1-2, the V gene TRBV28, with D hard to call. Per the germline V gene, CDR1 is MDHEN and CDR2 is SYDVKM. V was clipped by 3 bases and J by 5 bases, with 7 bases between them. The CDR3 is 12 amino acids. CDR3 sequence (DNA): TGTGCCAGCAGTTTCGTGCAGTATGGCTACACCTTC. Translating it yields CASSFVQYGYTF.

Here the CDR3 reads CASSQRTGTEAFF. The CDR3 DNA sequence: TGTGCCAGCAGCCAACGGACGGGGACTGAAGCTTTCTTT. The chain employs TRBV3-1 (or the pseudogene TRBV3-2) and TRBJ1-1; no clear D gene. The length of the CDR3 is 13 residues. V gave up 2 bases and J gave up 5 bases, with 9 bases separating them. Germline-derived CDR1 and CDR2 are LGHDT and YNNKEL (reference sequence).

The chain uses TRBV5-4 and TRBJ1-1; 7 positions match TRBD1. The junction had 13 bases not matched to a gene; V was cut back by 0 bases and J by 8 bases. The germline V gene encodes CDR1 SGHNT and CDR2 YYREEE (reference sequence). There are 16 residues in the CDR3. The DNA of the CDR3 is TGTGCCAGCAGCTTGGGATCCCGACAGGGCTTGCGAGAAGCTTTCTTT. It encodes CASSLGSRQGLREAFF.

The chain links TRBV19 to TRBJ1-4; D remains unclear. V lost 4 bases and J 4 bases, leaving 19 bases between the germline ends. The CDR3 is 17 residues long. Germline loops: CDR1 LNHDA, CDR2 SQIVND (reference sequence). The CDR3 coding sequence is TGTGCCAGTAGTAGTGGACGGGCAATCGAATTTAATGAAAAACTGTTTTTT. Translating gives CASSSGRAIEFNEKLFF.

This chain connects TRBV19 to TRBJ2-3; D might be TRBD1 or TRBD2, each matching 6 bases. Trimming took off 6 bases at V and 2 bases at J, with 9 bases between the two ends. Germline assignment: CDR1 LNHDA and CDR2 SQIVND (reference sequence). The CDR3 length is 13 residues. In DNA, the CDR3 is TGTGCCAGTAGGTGGGGGGCCACAGATACGCAGTATTTT. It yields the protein CASRWGATDTQYF.